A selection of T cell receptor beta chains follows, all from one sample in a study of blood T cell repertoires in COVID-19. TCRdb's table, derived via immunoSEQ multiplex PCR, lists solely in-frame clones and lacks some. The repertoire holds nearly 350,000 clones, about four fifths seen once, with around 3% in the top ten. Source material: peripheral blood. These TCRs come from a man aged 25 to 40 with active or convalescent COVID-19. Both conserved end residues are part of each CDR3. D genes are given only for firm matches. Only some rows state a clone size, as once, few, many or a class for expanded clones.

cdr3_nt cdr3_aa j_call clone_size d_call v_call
TGTGCCAGCAGTGATGAGGGCGGAATCTCTGGAAACACCATATATTTT CASSDEGGISGNTIYF TRBJ1-3 - - TRBV6-1
TGTGCCAGCAGCACAAGACAGGGGTTAAAGGATGAGCAGTTCTTC CASSTRQGLKDEQFF TRBJ2-1 - TRBD1 TRBV7-2
TGCAGCGTTGGCGCAGGAAACAATGAGCAGTTCTTC CSVGAGNNEQFF TRBJ2-1 - - TRBV29-1
TGTGCCAGTTCGGCGCTAGGAGGACAGCCCTACGAGCAGTACTTC CASSALGGQPYEQYF TRBJ2-7 few - TRBV19
TGTGCCAGCAGCCAAGGGACAGGGTGGTCACCCCTCCACTTT CASSQGTGWSPLHF TRBJ1-6 - TRBD1 TRBV14
TGTGCCAGCAGTTACTCAGTAGCGGTCACAGATACGCAGTATTTT CASSYSVAVTDTQYF TRBJ2-3 - - TRBV6-5
TGTGCCAGCAGCGCCCGAATAGCGGGAGGCCAGATGGGCACAGATACGCAGTATTTT CASSARIAGGQMGTDTQYF TRBJ2-3 - TRBD2 TRBV9
TGTGCCAGCAGCTTAGGCAAGGGGGGGTTTGGCTATGGCTACACCTTC CASSLGKGGFGYGYTF TRBJ1-2 - - TRBV11-3
TGTGCCAGCAGACGGACTAGCGGGAGTAGTTACGAGCAGTACTTC CASRRTSGSSYEQYF TRBJ2-7 once TRBD2 TRBV14
TGCAGCGGCTCTGGGGCCTCGGGCACTGAAGCTTTCTTT CSGSGASGTEAFF TRBJ1-1 - - TRBV29-1
TGTGCCAGCAGCCCCCAGACTCGTGGAGAGACCCAGTACTTC CASSPQTRGETQYF TRBJ2-5 once - TRBV7-2
TGTGCCTGGGTAAGGGGCCGGTATAATTCACCCCTCCACTTT CAWVRGRYNSPLHF TRBJ1-6 - - TRBV21-1
TGCGCCAGCAGCAAAGGGCGGGTCCAGCCCCAGCATTTT CASSKGRVQPQHF TRBJ1-5 - - TRBV4-1
TGTGCCAGCAGCTTATCAGGGGCGCCCTATGGCTACACCTTC CASSLSGAPYGYTF TRBJ1-2 - - TRBV11-3
TGCGCCAGCAGCCAAGGGACTGTGGCCTACGAGCAGTACTTC CASSQGTVAYEQYF TRBJ2-7 - - TRBV4-3
TGTGCCAGCAGTTACCCTCAGGGGGGTGGCTACACCTTC CASSYPQGGGYTF TRBJ1-2 - TRBD1 TRBV6-6
TGTGCCAGCAGCCAAGGGCGAGGTGGGACTCACTATGGCTACACCTTC CASSQGRGGTHYGYTF TRBJ1-2 once - TRBV3-1/TRBV3-2
TGTGCCAGCAGTTACGAGGCGGGCGCGAACACCGGGGAGCTGTTTTTT CASSYEAGANTGELFF TRBJ2-2 - - TRBV6-5
TGTGCCAGCAGAACGACAGGGAATTCACCCCTCCACTTT CASRTTGNSPLHF TRBJ1-6 - TRBD1 TRBV2
TGTGCCAGCAGCTTTTTAGCGGGAGAAATGAATGAGCAGTTCTTC CASSFLAGEMNEQFF TRBJ2-1 - TRBD2 TRBV9
TGTGCCAGCAGCTTCCAGCGGGAGAGGACCGGGGAGCTGTTTTTT CASSFQRERTGELFF TRBJ2-2 - TRBD2 TRBV28
TGCGCCAGCAGCTTGGCCTCTGGCAGGGGGCGGGGAACTGAAGCTTTCTTT CASSLASGRGRGTEAFF TRBJ1-1 few TRBD1 TRBV5-1
TGTGCCAGCAGCTTGGGCGCCGGGGGGCCCCATGTTACCTACAATGAGCAGTTCTTC CASSLGAGGPHVTYNEQFF TRBJ2-1 - - TRBV5-5
TGTGCCTGGATGACAGTTACCTACAATGAGCAGTTCTTC CAWMTVTYNEQFF TRBJ2-1 - - TRBV30
TGTGCCAGCAGCATAGGACTAGCGGGGGGGATAGACAATGAGCAGTTCTTC CASSIGLAGGIDNEQFF TRBJ2-1 - TRBD2 TRBV3-1/TRBV3-2
TGTGCCAGCAGCCAGGGAGCTAACGAGCAGTACTTC CASSQGANEQYF TRBJ2-7 - - TRBV3-1/TRBV3-2
TGTGCCAGTACTCCATGGTGGCCTAACTATGGCTACACCTTC CASTPWWPNYGYTF TRBJ1-2 few - TRBV19
TGTGCCAGCAGCTTATACCGCCGGGACAGAAGAGGTAACTATGGCTACACCTTC CASSLYRRDRRGNYGYTF TRBJ1-2 once TRBD1 TRBV5-6